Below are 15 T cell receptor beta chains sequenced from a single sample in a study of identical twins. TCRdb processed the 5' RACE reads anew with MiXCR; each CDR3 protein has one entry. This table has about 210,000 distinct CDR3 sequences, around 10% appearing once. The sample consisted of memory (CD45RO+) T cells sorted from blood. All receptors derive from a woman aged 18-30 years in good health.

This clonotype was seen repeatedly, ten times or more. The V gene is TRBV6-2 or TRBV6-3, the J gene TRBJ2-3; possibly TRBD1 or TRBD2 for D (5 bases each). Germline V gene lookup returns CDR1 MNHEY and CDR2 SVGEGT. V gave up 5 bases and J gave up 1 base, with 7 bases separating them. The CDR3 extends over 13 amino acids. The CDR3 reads CASSRDRTDTQYF. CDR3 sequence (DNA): TGTGCCAGCAGTCGGGACCGCACAGATACGCAGTATTTT.

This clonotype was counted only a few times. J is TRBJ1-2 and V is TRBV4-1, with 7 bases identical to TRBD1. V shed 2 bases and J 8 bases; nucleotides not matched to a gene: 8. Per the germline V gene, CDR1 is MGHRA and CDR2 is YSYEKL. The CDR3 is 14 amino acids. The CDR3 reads CASSQFYRGGGYTF. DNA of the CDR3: TGCGCCAGCAGCCAATTTTACAGGGGTGGAGGCTACACCTTC.

CDR3 sequence: CASGAGGETQYF. The CDR3 coding sequence is TGTGCCTCGGGGGCAGGAGGAGAGACCCAGTACTTC. The J gene is TRBJ2-5, the V gene TRBV10-3; D might be TRBD1 or TRBD2, each matching 6 bases. The germline V and J ends were trimmed by 11 bases and 4 bases, with 14 bases remaining between them. CDR1 and CDR2 from the germline V gene are ENHRY and SYGVKD. CDR3 length: 12 amino acids.

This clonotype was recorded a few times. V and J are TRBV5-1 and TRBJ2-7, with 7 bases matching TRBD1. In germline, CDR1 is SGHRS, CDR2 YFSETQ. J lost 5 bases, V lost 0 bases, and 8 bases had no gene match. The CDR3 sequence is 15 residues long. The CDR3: CASSLARDRVDEQYF. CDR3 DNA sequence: TGCGCCAGCAGCTTGGCCCGCGACAGGGTGGACGAGCAGTACTTC.

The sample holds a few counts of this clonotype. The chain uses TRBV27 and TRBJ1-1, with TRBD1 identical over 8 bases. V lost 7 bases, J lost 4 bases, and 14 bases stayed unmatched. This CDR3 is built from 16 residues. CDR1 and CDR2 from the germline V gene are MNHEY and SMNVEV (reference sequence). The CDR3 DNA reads TGTGCCAGCACCTCTATGGGTTCAGGGGGCTCCACTGAAGCTTTCTTT. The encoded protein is CASTSMGSGGSTEAFF.

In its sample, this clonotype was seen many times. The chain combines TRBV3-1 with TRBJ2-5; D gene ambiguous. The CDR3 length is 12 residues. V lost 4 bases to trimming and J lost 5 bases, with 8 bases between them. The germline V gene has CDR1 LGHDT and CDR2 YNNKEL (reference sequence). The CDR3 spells CASSRYTETQYF. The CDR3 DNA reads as TGTGCCAGCAGCCGGTACACGGAGACCCAGTACTTC.

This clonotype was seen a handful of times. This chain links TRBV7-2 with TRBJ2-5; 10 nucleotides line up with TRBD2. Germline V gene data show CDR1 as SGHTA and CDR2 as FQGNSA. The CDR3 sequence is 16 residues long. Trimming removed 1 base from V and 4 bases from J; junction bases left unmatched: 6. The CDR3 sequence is CASSLVGLAGAETQYF. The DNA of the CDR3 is TGTGCCAGCAGCTTAGTAGGGCTAGCGGGAGCAGAGACCCAGTACTTC.

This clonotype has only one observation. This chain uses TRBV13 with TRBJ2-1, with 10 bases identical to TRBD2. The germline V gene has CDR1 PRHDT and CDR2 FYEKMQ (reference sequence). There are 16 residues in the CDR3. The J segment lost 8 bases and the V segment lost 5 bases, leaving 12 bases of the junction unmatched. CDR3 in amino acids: CASSRRGAGGPDEQFF. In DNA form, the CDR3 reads TGTGCCAGCAGCCGGCGGGGAGCGGGAGGGCCTGATGAGCAGTTCTTC.

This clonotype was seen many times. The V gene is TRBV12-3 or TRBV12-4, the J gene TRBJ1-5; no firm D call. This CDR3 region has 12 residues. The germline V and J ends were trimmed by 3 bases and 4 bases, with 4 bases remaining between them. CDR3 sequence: CASSFGNQPQHF. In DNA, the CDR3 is TGTGCCAGCAGTTTTGGAAATCAGCCCCAGCATTTT.

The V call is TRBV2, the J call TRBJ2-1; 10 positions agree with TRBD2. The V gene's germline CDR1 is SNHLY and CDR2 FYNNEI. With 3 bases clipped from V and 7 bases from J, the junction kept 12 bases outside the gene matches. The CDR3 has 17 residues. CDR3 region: CASSEQLAGDPLNEQFF. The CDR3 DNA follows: TGTGCCAGCAGTGAGCAGCTAGCGGGAGACCCACTGAATGAGCAGTTCTTC.

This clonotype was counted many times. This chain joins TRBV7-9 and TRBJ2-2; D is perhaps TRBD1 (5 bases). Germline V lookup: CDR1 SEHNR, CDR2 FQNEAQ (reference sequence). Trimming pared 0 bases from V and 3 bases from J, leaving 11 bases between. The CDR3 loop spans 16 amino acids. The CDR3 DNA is TGTGCCAGCAGCTTAGCTCGGAGACAGTACACCGGGGAGCTGTTTTTT. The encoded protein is CASSLARRQYTGELFF.

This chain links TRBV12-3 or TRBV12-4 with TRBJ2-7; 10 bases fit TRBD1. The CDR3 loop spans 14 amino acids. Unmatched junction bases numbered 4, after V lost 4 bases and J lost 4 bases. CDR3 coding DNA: TGTGCCAGCAGTTGGACAGGGGGTAGTTACGAGCAGTACTTC. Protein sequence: CASSWTGGSYEQYF.

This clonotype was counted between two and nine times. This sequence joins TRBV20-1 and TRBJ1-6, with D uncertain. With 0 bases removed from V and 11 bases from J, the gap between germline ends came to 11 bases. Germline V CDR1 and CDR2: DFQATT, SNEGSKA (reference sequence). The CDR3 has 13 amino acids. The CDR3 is CSARDQAKAPLHF. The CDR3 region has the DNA TGCAGTGCTAGAGATCAGGCGAAGGCACCCCTCCACTTT.

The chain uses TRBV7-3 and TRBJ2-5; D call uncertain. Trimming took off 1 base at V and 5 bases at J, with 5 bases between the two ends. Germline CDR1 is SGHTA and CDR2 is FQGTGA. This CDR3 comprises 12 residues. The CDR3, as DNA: TGTGCCAGCAGCTTAAATGGGGAGACCCAGTACTTC. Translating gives CASSLNGETQYF.

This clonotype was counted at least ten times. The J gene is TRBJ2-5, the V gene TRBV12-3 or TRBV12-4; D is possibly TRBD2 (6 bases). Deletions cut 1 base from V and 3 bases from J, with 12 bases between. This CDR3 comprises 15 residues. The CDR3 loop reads CASSLGLAEKETQYF. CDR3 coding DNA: TGTGCCAGCAGTTTAGGGTTAGCGGAGAAAGAGACCCAGTACTTC.